This TCR beta chain was obtained from a study of T-cell memory formation after mild COVID-19. Study at large: Among the donors, TCR clusters were largely specific to each donor. Study-level findings and limits: CD4/CD8 balance held among clones contracting day 15 to 85, and later expanders leaned CD4+. Shrinking CD4+ clones were chiefly CM and EM; CD8+ ones were chiefly EMRA.

TCRalpha and TCRbeta libraries used 5'RACE with constant-segment primers and UMIs. TCRdb reprocessed the 5' RACE reads with MiXCR, giving one entry per CDR3 protein. The sample carries a few hundred thousand distinct CDR3 sequences, 15% to 20% recorded once. In its sample, this clonotype was seen a few times. Its antigen is currently unknown. Germline CDR1 is KGHSH and CDR2 is LQKENI. The CDR3 totals 16 residues. V was clipped by 2 bases and J by 2 bases, with 13 bases between them. Sequencing was done on a sample of PBMCs or a T cell subset sorted from them (not recorded which). The source of this sequence is a man between 18 and 29 years old who had mild COVID-19 (a few samples of this study predate the infection). Cell type and time point are not known. The chain has TRBV18 and TRBJ2-4; no clear D gene. In nucleotides, the CDR3 is TGTGCCAGCTCACCAATTGCAAACCCTACCAAAAACATTCAGTACTTC. It yields the protein CASSPIANPTKNIQYF. Full variable domain (outside the CDR3, taken from reference TRBV18 and TRBJ2-4): NAGVMQNPRHLVRRRGQEARLRCSPMKGHSHVYWYRQLPEEGLKFMVYLQKENIIDESGMPKERFSAEFPKEGPSILRIQQVVRGDSAAYFCASSPIANPTKNIQYFGAGTRLSVL.